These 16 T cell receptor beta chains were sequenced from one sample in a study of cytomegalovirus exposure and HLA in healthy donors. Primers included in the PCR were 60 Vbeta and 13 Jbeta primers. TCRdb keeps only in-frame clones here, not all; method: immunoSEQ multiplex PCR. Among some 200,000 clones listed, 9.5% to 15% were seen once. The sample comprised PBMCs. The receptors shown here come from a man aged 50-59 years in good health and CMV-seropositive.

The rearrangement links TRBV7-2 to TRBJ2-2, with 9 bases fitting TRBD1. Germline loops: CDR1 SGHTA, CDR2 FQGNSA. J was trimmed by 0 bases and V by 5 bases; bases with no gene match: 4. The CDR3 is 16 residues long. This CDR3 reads CASSPQGAPNTGELFF. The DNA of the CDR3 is TGTGCCAGCAGCCCACAGGGGGCCCCGAACACCGGGGAGCTGTTTTTT.

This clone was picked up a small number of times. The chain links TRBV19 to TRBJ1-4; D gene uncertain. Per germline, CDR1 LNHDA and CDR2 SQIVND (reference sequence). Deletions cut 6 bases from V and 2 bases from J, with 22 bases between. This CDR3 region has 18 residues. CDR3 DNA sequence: TGTGCCAGTAGCCTTCGGTCGATCGGGAGGTTGACTAATGAAAAACTGTTTTTT. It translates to CASSLRSIGRLTNEKLFF. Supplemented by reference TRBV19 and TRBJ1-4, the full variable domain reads DGGITQSPKYLFRKEGQNVTLSCEQNLNHDAMYWYRQDPGQGLRLIYYSQIVNDFQKGDIAEGYSVSREKKESFPLTVTSAQKNPTAFYLCASSLRSIGRLTNEKLFFGSGTQLSVL.

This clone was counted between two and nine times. CDR3 coding DNA: TGCGCCAGCAGCGGGAAGGGGGTCGGCAGCGAGGGTGAGACCCAGTACTTC. Protein product: CASSGKGVGSEGETQYF. The V gene is TRBV5-1, the J gene TRBJ2-5; the D gene is possibly TRBD1 (6 bases). CDR1 is SGHRS and CDR2 is YFSETQ in the germline V gene. Trimming cost V 4 bases and J 5 bases, with 24 bases left between them. The CDR3 loop spans 17 amino acids.

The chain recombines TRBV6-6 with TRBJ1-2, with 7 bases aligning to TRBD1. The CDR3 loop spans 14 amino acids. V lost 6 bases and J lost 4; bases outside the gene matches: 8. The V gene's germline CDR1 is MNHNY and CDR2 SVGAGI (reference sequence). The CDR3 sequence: CASRERGRLYGYTF. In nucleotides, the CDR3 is TGTGCCAGCAGGGAGAGGGGGCGTCTCTATGGCTACACCTTC.

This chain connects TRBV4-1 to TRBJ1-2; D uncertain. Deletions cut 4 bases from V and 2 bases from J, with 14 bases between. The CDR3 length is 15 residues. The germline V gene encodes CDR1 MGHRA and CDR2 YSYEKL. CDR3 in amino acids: CASSREVGLNYGYTF. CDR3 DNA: TGCGCCAGCAGCCGCGAGGTAGGACTAAACTATGGCTACACCTTC.

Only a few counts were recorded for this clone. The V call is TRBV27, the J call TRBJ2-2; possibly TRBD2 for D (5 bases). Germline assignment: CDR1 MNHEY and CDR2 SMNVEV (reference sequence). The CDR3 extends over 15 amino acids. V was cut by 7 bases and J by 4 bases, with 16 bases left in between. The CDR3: CASTDTRVITGELFF. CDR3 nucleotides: TGTGCCAGCACCGATACTAGGGTGATCACCGGGGAGCTGTTTTTT.

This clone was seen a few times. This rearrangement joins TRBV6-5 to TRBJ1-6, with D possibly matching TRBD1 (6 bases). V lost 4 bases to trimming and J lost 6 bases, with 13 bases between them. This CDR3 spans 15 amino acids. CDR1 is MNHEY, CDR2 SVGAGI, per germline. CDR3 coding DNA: TGTGCCAGCAGTTCCGGGACACGAATTAATTCACCCCTCCACTTT. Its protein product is CASSSGTRINSPLHF.

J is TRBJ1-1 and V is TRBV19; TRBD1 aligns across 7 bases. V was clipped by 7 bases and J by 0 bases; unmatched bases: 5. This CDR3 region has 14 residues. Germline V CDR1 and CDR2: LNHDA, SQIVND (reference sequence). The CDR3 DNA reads TGTGCCAGTAAACAAACAGGGGTGAACACTGAAGCTTTCTTT. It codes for CASKQTGVNTEAFF.

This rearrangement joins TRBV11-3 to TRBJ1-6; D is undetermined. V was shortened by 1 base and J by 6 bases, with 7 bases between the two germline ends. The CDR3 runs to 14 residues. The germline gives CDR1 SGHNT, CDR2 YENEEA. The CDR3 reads CASSLAGINSPLHF. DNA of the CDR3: TGTGCCAGCAGCTTAGCCGGGATTAATTCACCCCTCCACTTT.

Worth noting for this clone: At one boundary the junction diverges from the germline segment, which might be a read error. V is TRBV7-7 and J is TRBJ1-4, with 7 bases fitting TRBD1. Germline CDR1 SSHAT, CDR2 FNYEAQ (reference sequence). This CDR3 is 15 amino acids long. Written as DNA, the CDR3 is TGTGCTAGCAGCCCACAGACAGGGACTAATGAAAAACTGTTTTTT. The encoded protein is CASSPQTGTNEKLFF.

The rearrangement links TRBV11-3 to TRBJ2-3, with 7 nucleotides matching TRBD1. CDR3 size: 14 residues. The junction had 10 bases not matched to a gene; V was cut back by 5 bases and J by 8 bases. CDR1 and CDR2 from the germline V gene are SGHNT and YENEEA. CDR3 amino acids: CASSPGQARGTQYF. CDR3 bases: TGTGCCAGCAGCCCAGGACAGGCCCGGGGTACGCAGTATTTT.

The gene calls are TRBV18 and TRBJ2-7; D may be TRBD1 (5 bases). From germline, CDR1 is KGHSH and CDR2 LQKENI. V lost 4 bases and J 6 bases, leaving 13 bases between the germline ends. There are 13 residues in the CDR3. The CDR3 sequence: CASSLSDTREQYV. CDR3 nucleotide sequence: TGTGCCAGCTCACTCTCGGACACCCGCGAGCAGTACGTC.

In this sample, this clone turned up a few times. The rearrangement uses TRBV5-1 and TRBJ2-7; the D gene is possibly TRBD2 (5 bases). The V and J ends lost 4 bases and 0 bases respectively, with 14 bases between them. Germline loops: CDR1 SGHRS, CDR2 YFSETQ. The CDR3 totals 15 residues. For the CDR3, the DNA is TGCGCCAGCAGCCTGGGAGTGCCTGGCTCCTACGAGCAGTACTTC. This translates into CASSLGVPGSYEQYF.

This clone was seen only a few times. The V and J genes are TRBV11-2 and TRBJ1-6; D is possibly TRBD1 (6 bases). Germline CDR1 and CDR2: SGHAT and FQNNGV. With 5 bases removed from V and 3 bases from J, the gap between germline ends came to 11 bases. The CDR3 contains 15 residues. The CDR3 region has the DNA TGTGCCAGCAGCCTCCGGACAGACTATAATTCACCCCTCCACTTT. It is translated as CASSLRTDYNSPLHF. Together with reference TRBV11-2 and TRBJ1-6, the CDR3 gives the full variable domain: EAGVAQSPRYKIIEKRQSVAFWCNPISGHATLYWYQQILGQGPKLLIQFQNNGVVDDSQLPKDRFSAERLKGVDSTLKIQPAKLEDSAVYLCASSLRTDYNSPLHFGNGTRLTVT.

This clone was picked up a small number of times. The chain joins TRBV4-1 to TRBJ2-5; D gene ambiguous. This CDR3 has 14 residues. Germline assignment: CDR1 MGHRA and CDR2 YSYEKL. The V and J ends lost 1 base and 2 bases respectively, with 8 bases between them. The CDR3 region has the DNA TGCGCCAGCAGCCAAGTTGTTACTCAAGAGACCCAGTACTTC. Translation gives CASSQVVTQETQYF.

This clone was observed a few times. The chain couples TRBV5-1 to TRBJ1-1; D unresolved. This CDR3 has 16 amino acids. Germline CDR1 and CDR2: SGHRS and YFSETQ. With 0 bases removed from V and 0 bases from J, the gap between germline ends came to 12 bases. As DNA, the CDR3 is TGCGCCAGCAGCTTGGCGTCGGGTAAGATGAACACTGAAGCTTTCTTT. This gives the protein CASSLASGKMNTEAFF.